The clone carrying this TCR beta chain was counted many times. Antigen specificity is unknown. This sample was included in a study of T-cell reconstitution after alpha-beta-depleted transplantation in children. During its preparation, the TCRbeta library received unique molecular identifiers. TCRdb called the PCR reads again in MiXCR, with one record for every CDR3 protein. The sample lists a few hundred thousand distinct CDR3 sequences, about an eighth occurring once. General study results and limits: At one year after transplant, newly produced T cells mostly accounted for T-cell counts and diversity.

The material was PBMCs, mostly from graft donor cells, obtained 360 days after TCRalphabeta/CD19-depleted stem cell transplant. The clonotype comes from a male patient younger than 18 who had a stem cell transplant for acute myeloid leukemia, so the T cells may come from the graft donor.

The CDR3 DNA sequence: TGTGCCAGCCACAGCCACAGTAAAGAGACCCAGTACTTC. Translating gives CASHSHSKETQYF. The V gene is TRBV25-1, the J gene TRBJ2-5, with D unresolved. From germline, CDR1 is MGHDK and CDR2 SYGVNS. V gave up 8 bases and J gave up 3 bases, with 13 bases separating them. CDR3 length equals 13 residues. The full variable domain, rest sourced from reference TRBV25-1 and TRBJ2-5, is EADIYQTPRYLVIGTGKKITLECSQTMGHDKMYWYQQDPGMELHLIHYSYGVNSTEKGDLSSESTVSRIRTEHFPLTLESARPSHTSQYLCASHSHSKETQYFGPGTRLLVL.